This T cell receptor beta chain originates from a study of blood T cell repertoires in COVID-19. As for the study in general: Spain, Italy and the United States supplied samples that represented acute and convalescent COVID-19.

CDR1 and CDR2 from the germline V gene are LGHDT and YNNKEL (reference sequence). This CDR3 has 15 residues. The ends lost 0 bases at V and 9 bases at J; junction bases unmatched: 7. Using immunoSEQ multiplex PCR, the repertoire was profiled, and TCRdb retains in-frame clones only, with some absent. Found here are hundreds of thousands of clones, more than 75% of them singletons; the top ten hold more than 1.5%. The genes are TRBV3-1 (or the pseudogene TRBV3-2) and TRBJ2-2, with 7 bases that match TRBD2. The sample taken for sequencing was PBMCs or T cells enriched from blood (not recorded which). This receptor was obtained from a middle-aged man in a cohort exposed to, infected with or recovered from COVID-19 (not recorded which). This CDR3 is CASSQDSAGRRELFF. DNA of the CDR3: TGTGCCAGCAGCCAAGATTCAGCGGGAAGGCGGGAGCTGTTTTTT.